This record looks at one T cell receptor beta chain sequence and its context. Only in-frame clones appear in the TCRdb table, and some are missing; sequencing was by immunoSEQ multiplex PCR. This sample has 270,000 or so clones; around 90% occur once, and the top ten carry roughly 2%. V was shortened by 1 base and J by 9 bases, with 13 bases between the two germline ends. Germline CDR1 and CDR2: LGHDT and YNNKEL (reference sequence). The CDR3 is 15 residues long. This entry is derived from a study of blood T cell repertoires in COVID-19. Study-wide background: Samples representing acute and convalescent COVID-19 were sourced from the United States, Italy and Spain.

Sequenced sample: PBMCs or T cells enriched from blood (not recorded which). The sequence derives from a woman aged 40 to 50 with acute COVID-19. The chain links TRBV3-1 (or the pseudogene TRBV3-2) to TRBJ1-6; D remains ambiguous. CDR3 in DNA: TGTGCCAGCAGCCAAGGGGGAGGCGGAGGTTCACCCCTCCACTTT. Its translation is CASSQGGGGGSPLHF.